This is a list of T cell receptor beta chains from one sample in a study of CD8 T cells in Susac syndrome. TCRdb re-analysed the immunoSEQ multiplex PCR reads in MiXCR, keeping a single row per CDR3 protein. Counted here are around 280,000 distinct CDR3 sequences, 80% to 90% occurring once; the ten biggest clones make up about 0.11%. Sequencing input: CD8+ T cells from PBMCs. The receptors derive from a human donor with multiple sclerosis. The CDR3 runs from the conserved cysteine through the conserved F or W. The D gene is left open where the match is weak. A row's size may be missing; if present it is once, few, many or a size class.

DNA: TGTGCCAGCAGTTACCGGCGGAACACCGGGGAGCTGTTTTTT; CDR3: CASSYRRNTGELFF; J: TRBJ2-2; V: TRBV6-5; D: .; size: .
DNA: TGTGCCAGCAGTTACTCGGGACAGGGCTACGAGCAGTACTTC; CDR3: CASSYSGQGYEQYF; J: TRBJ2-7; V: TRBV6-6; D: TRBD1; size: few
DNA: TGTGCCTGGAGGGGACAGGGGGGGGGCACTGAAGCTTTCTTT; CDR3: CAWRGQGGGTEAFF; J: TRBJ1-1; V: TRBV30; D: TRBD1; size: .
DNA: TGTGCCAGCAGTCCCGAAGGGGAGACCCAGTACTTC; CDR3: CASSPEGETQYF; J: TRBJ2-5; V: TRBV27; D: .; size: .
DNA: TGTGCCAGCAGCGTAGGGGGACGAAATAACAATGAGCAGTTCTTC; CDR3: CASSVGGRNNNEQFF; J: TRBJ2-1; V: TRBV9; D: .; size: .
DNA: TGTGCCAGCAGCTTCCCGGTTGGGGCCAACGTCCTGACTTTC; CDR3: CASSFPVGANVLTF; J: TRBJ2-6; V: TRBV7-8; D: .; size: .
DNA: TGTGCCAGCTCGACAGGTGGGCTGCTCTACGAGCAGTACTTC; CDR3: CASSTGGLLYEQYF; J: TRBJ2-7; V: TRBV7-9; D: .; size: .
DNA: TGTGCCAGCAGCTTAATAGGGACTAGGGCAGAGACCCAGTACTTC; CDR3: CASSLIGTRAETQYF; J: TRBJ2-5; V: TRBV7-3; D: TRBD2; size: .
DNA: TGTGCCAGCAGTTTGGGACAGGGGGCAAGGACTGAAGCTTTCTTT; CDR3: CASSLGQGARTEAFF; J: TRBJ1-1; V: TRBV28; D: TRBD1; size: .
DNA: TGTGCCAGCAGCTTAAACCCCGGGACCTTGGGGGAAAAACTGTTTTTT; CDR3: CASSLNPGTLGEKLFF; J: TRBJ1-4; V: TRBV13; D: .; size: .
DNA: TGTGCCAGCAGTTTAGGCACTAGCGGGAGACTCGAGCAGTACTTC; CDR3: CASSLGTSGRLEQYF; J: TRBJ2-7; V: TRBV27; D: TRBD2; size: .
DNA: TGCAGTGCTTGGGACTCCTGGAGCTCCTACGAGCAGTACTTC; CDR3: CSAWDSWSSYEQYF; J: TRBJ2-7; V: TRBV20-1; D: .; size: once
DNA: TGTGCCAGTAGTATAGAGGGGCTAGCACCCGGGGAGCTGTTTTTT; CDR3: CASSIEGLAPGELFF; J: TRBJ2-2; V: TRBV19; D: .; size: .